Listed below are T cell receptor beta chains from one sample, sequenced in a study of tumor-infiltrating lymphocytes in primary liver carcinoma. TCRdb re-derived calls from the multiplex PCR reads in MiXCR, one entry per CDR3 protein. The profile shows 55,000 to 70,000 distinct CDR3 sequences, just over 70% of them singletons. What was sequenced was liver tumor tissue from sampling region 2. Source of these receptors: a man aged 35 to 55 with primary liver carcinoma and hepatitis B virus infection. The CDR3 runs from the conserved cysteine through the conserved F or W. The D gene is left open where the match is weak. The size field is filled for only some rows; it gives once, few, many or a size class.

- | TRBJ2-5 | TRBD1 | TRBV11-2 | TGTGCCAGTAGCCAAACTCCTGGCAGGGGGAAAGAAGCCCAGTACTTC | CASSQTPGRGKEAQYF
once | TRBJ2-3 | - | TRBV21-1 | TGTGCCAGCAGCAGAGGACAGGGGGCGCGGGACCACACAGATACGCAGTATTTT | CASSRGQGARDHTDTQYF
- | TRBJ2-5 | TRBD1 | TRBV6-5 | TGTGCCAGCAGTCTCTCCCAGGGGGCAGGGGAGACCCAGTACTTC | CASSLSQGAGETQYF
few | TRBJ2-2 | - | TRBV5-1 | TGCGCCAGCAAGTCCACCGGGGAGCTGTTTTTT | CASKSTGELFF
- | TRBJ2-7 | - | TRBV12-3/TRBV12-4 | TGTGTCAGCAGTTTAGCTGCAGGGGTTAACTACGAGCAACACTTC | CVSSLAAGVNYEQHF
- | TRBJ2-1 | - | TRBV28 | TGTGCCAGCAGTTTAAATCCCAATGAGCAGTTCTTC | CASSLNPNEQFF
many | TRBJ1-3 | - | TRBV4-1 | TGCGCCAGCAGCCAAGATAGAGGACGGGGGATTGGAAACACCATATATTTT | CASSQDRGRGIGNTIYF
- | TRBJ2-7 | TRBD1 | TRBV11-2 | TGTGCCAGCAGATTAGATGTAAGGGGACAGGGATCCTACGAGCAGTGGTTC | CASRLDVRGQGSYEQWF
- | TRBJ1-4 | - | TRBV6-6 | TGTGCCAACAGTCCAAACCCAACTAATGAAGAACTGTTTTTT | CANSPNPTNEELFF
- | TRBJ2-2 | TRBD2 | TRBV6-6 | TGTGTCAGCAGTCCGCTCGTGGGACTAGCGGGGCCAAGGAGCACCGGGGAGCTGTTTTTT | CVSSPLVGLAGPRSTGELFF
- | TRBJ2-3 | TRBD2 | TRBV12-3/TRBV12-4 | TGTGCCAGCAGTCTACAAGGGACTAACGTGAGCGTCGGGCAGTATTTT | CASSLQGTNVSVGQYF
- | TRBJ2-2 | - | TRBV11-2 | TGTGCCAGCAGCCTTGAGGCCTCGAACACTGGGGAGCTGTTTTTT | CASSLEASNTGELFF
- | TRBJ2-1 | - | TRBV4-1 | TGTGCCATCAACCAAGGGCTAGCTGAAAGCTCCTACAATGAGCAGTTCTTC | CAINQGLAESSYNEQFF
- | TRBJ2-2 | - | TRBV5-1 | TGCGCCAGCAGCTTCTCTCAAGGGGACACCGGGGAGGCGTTTTTT | CASSFSQGDTGEAFF
- | TRBJ2-2 | TRBD2 | TRBV13 | TGTGCCAGCAACTTAACGCGGGAGGTTTACACCGGGGAGCTGTTTTTT | CASNLTREVYTGELFF
few | TRBJ1-5 | - | TRBV28 | TGTGCCAGCAGGGCCGGGGATAGCAATCAGCCCCAGCATTTT | CASRAGDSNQPQHF
- | TRBJ2-3 | - | TRBV28 | TGTGGCAGCAGTATCCCCCGGGCTACAAGTATCTCAGAGACGCAGTATTTT | CGSSIPRATSISETQYF
- | TRBJ2-3 | TRBD2 | TRBV11-2 | TGTGCCAGCAGCTTAGCCTTGAGGGGTCCGCGGGAGAAGGGAGCAGATACGCAGTATTTT | CASSLALRGPREKGADTQYF
- | TRBJ1-2 | TRBD1 | TRBV28 | TGTGCCAGCAGTACACCCCCCGGGACAGGGACCTATGGCTGCACCTTC | CASSTPPGTGTYGCTF
- | TRBJ2-3 | - | TRBV10-2 | TGCGCCAGCGGGAATGCGCACACAGATACGCAGTATTTT | CASGNAHTDTQYF
- | TRBJ2-7 | - | TRBV29-1 | TGCAGTGTAGAAGACAGGCGCCACGACGTGCAGTACTTC | CSVEDRRHDVQYF
- | TRBJ2-3 | TRBD1 | TRBV5-1 | TGCGCCAGCAGCCTGACAGGGTTGACACCATATACGCAGTATTTT | CASSLTGLTPYTQYF
- | TRBJ2-7 | TRBD2 | TRBV4-2 | TGTGCCAACAGTGGAAAACCGGGACTAGCGGGAGGGCCACATGAGCAATACTTC | CANSGKPGLAGGPHEQYF
- | TRBJ2-7 | - | TRBV2 | TGTACCAGCAGTGAGAATAGGGCGGTCTCCTATGAGCAGTACTTC | CTSSENRAVSYEQYF